The entry below describes one TCR beta chain. Which antigen it targets is not known. No quality values exist for individual bases; no much larger clone is one base distant. At the junction V is shortened by 3 bases and J by 7 bases; bases outside the gene matches: 4. As encoded in the germline V gene, CDR1 is ENHRY while CDR2 is SYGVKD. Measured from the cysteine to the phenylalanine, the CDR3 is 13 residues long. Here the CDR3 DNA is all that survives: 39 bases in frame from base 1. The immunoSEQ Assay, a bias-controlled multiplex PCR, was used to amplify TCRbeta CDR3 regions from genomic DNA. Turning to the authors' computational methods: The number of nucleated cells in each sample was estimated by amplification of reference gene primers within the assay. Sequence reads were collapsed and filtered to measure the absolute abundance of every unique TCRbeta CDR3 rearrangement. Productive Simpson clonality was computed per sample as the square root of Simpson's diversity index over productive rearrangements. This immuneACCESS table, as held by TCRdb, lists in-frame sequences with V and J called but not all clones. Of the missing ones, under half trace to an unresolved V gene in checked studies; the others have no known cause. V and J calls and clone size are copied from that table; D and trimming were computed from the DNA. Within this sample are 200,000 to 250,000 clones, with approximately 78% of them counted one time only. Clones ranked in the top ten supply roughly 5.5% of the sample.

This specimen belongs to a study of blood T cell repertoires in COVID-19 (TCRdb year 2020). With regard to the full study: Samples covering the acute and convalescent phases of COVID-19 were provided by collaborators in the United States, Italy and Spain. The prospective study material was composed of cDNA or gDNA derived from T cells, B-cell-depleted T cells, or PBMCs. Subjects who had been exposed to COVID-19, were actively infected with it, or had recovered from it provided the deeply sampled blood TCRbeta repertoires that made up the dataset. A freely available public database, intended as a resource for researchers studying the immune response to SARS-CoV-2, is where the repertoires were released. The samples were drawn from two sources: the first 160 participants of the ongoing ImmuneRACE study, and approximately 1,300 subjects contributed by 6 global collaborators. Nearly every sample came with metadata listing a de-identified subject ID, COVID-19 status, age in years and sex. Where available, HLA class I and class II types were taken from metadata supplied by the sample provider and were not determined by assay-based typing.

Study-level results and caveats: How much clinical and demographic metadata was included differed by source and by participant, and the metadata was provided uncurated.

In Seattle, one collaborating source enrolled patients while the infection was active and tracked those patients longitudinally over the course of disease. The collaborating institutions used their own protocols to collect whole blood in K2EDTA tubes. For TCRbeta analysis, collaborator samples were shipped as frozen whole blood, as isolated PBMCs, or as DNA extracted from either sample type. This receptor chain uses TRBV10-3 and TRBJ1-1, with 8 bases aligning to TRBD1. This clonotype was sampled from a woman in her seventies with COVID-19, enrolled during active disease. Sequencing was carried out using peripheral blood. The nucleotide sequence reads as follows: TGTGCCATCAGTGAACTTGACAGGGGTGAAGCTTTCTTT. The encoded protein is CAISELDRGEAFF.